The next 19 T cell receptor beta chains were all read from a single sample in a study of response to subunit inactivated influenza vaccine. TCRdb redid the calling of the RT-PCR reads with MiXCR, one entry per CDR3 protein. This table holds hundreds of thousands of distinct CDR3 sequences, approximately 17% found once. Specimen: PBMCs from blood, collected more than 4 days after vaccination. The receptors here all came from a man over 45 who received an inactivated influenza vaccine.

The chain combines TRBV3-1 with TRBJ2-1; TRBD2 is a possible D gene (6 bases). V was trimmed by 2 bases and J by 7 bases, leaving 21 bases between them. Germline CDR1 reads LGHDT; CDR2 reads YNNKEL (reference sequence). The CDR3 sequence is 17 residues long. For the CDR3, the DNA is TGTGCCAGCAGCCAAACCCTCGCTCGGGGAGGTTGGAATGAGCAGTTCTTC. Its translation is CASSQTLARGGWNEQFF.

This clonotype was recorded a few times. The chain joins TRBV10-3 to TRBJ1-2; D is uncertain. V was pared by 2 bases and J by 3 bases, with 10 bases between. This CDR3 is built from 14 residues. Per germline, CDR1 ENHRY and CDR2 SYGVKD. The CDR3 region is CAISEGQTYYGYTF. In DNA form, the CDR3 reads TGTGCCATCAGTGAGGGGCAAACCTACTATGGCTACACCTTC.

The chain joins TRBV28 to TRBJ2-7; tentatively, D is TRBD1 or TRBD2 (5 bases each). Per the germline V gene, CDR1 is MDHEN and CDR2 is SYDVKM. There are 13 residues in the CDR3. V shed 8 bases and J shed 0 bases, with 11 bases lying between them. CDR3 nucleotides: TGTGCCAGCGAGTCCGGGACCTCCTACGAGCAGTACTTC. Translating gives CASESGTSYEQYF.

With regard to this clonotype: A read error is possible here, since a much larger clone lies one base away. V usage is TRBV12-3 or TRBV12-4 and J usage is TRBJ2-2, with D maybe TRBD1 (5 bases). The CDR3 spans 14 residues. V dropped 6 bases and J dropped 7 bases, with 15 bases sitting between them. CDR3 region: CASSSGVDIGELFF. CDR3 nucleotide sequence: TGTGCCAGCAGCTCAGGCGTGGACATCGGGGAGCTGTTTTTT.

The chain uses TRBV11-2 and TRBJ1-6; D call uncertain. CDR1 is SGHAT and CDR2 is FQNNGV in the germline V gene. V was pared by 0 bases and J by 9 bases, with 12 bases between. The CDR3 sequence is 15 residues long. The CDR3 DNA is TGTGCCAGCAGCTTAGAGGGCAGGAGTGGTTCACCCCTCCACTTT. Translated: CASSLEGRSGSPLHF.

V usage is TRBV11-2 and J usage is TRBJ2-5; D is possibly TRBD2 (6 bases). The CDR3 runs 16 residues. Germline V gene data show CDR1 as SGHAT and CDR2 as FQNNGV. V was cut by 1 base and J by 7 bases, with 19 bases left in between. The CDR3 DNA reads as TGTGCCAGCAGCTTAGGTCGGGGAGGACCCGGGGCGACCCAGTACTTC. Amino acid sequence: CASSLGRGGPGATQYF.

This clonotype has more than one count but fewer than ten. The chain uses TRBV12-3 or TRBV12-4 and TRBJ2-2; either TRBD1 or TRBD2 may supply D (5 bases each). V was clipped by 7 bases and J by 2 bases, with 17 bases between them. The CDR3 runs 16 residues. CDR3 sequence: CASKFNVGANTGELFF. CDR3 DNA: TGTGCCAGCAAGTTTAATGTCGGGGCCAACACCGGGGAGCTGTTTTTT.

This chain uses TRBV4-3 with TRBJ1-4; D is uncertain. The CDR3 runs to 15 residues. Germline CDR1 LGHNA, CDR2 YSLEER. Trimming took 1 base from V and 4 from J, leaving 10 bases between them. The CDR3, as DNA: TGCGCCAGCAGCCAAGGGCTGACACTTAATGAAAAACTGTTTTTT. Translating it yields CASSQGLTLNEKLFF.

This clonotype was seen a handful of times. V gene TRBV5-6 combines with J gene TRBJ1-4, with D possibly matching TRBD1 (5 bases). The length of the CDR3 is 14 residues. Trimming stripped 3 bases from V and 7 bases from J, with 13 bases between. Germline V gene data show CDR1 as SGHDT and CDR2 as YYEEEE. The CDR3 loop is CASSWGTVSEKLFF. CDR3 nucleotide sequence: TGTGCCAGCAGCTGGGGGACGGTCAGTGAAAAACTGTTTTTT.

This clonotype has more than one count but fewer than ten. This chain uses TRBV20-1 with TRBJ2-3; TRBD2 might be the D (5 bases). This CDR3 has 14 residues. Per germline, CDR1 DFQATT and CDR2 SNEGSKA (reference sequence). The V and J ends lost 5 bases and 4 bases respectively, with 16 bases between them. Here the CDR3 DNA reads TGCAGTGCTTGTAGACGGGATTCCTCAGATACGCAGTATTTT. Protein product: CSACRRDSSDTQYF.

This clonotype was counted between two and nine times. The V call is TRBV7-9, the J call TRBJ2-7; 10 nucleotides line up with TRBD1. In germline, CDR1 is SEHNR, CDR2 FQNEAQ (reference sequence). The CDR3 has 13 amino acids. After removal of 5 bases from V and 8 bases from J, the junction contained 6 bases not matched to a gene. CDR3 in amino acids: CASSPPGQGKQYF. In DNA, the CDR3 is TGTGCCAGCAGCCCACCGGGACAGGGGAAGCAGTACTTC.

The genes are TRBV29-1 and TRBJ2-7; D tentatively fits TRBD1 or TRBD2 (5 bases each). V lost 6 bases, J lost 2 bases, and 20 bases lay in between. Looked up from germline, CDR1 is SQVTM and CDR2 is ANQGSEA. This CDR3 spans 15 amino acids. CDR3 loop: CSVGDWWTPTYEQYF. The CDR3 bases are TGCAGCGTGGGAGACTGGTGGACACCAACCTACGAGCAGTACTTC.

V is TRBV11-1 and J is TRBJ2-7, with 9 nucleotides matching TRBD1. The CDR3 runs to 15 residues. CDR1 and CDR2 from the germline V gene are SGHAT and FQDESV (reference sequence). Trimming removed 5 bases from V and 2 bases from J; junction bases left unmatched: 7. The DNA for the CDR3 is TGTGCCAGCAGCGAAAACAGGGGGCCGCCCTACGAGCAGTACTTC. Amino acid sequence: CASSENRGPPYEQYF.

The rearrangement joins TRBV12-3 or TRBV12-4 to TRBJ2-2, with TRBD2 matching 7 bases. The CDR3 runs to 15 residues. The trim removed 3 bases at V and 3 bases at J, leaving 4 bases unmatched. The DNA for the CDR3 is TGTGCCAGCAGTTTTTGGGGGGGGGACACCGGGGAGCTGTTTTTT. This gives the protein CASSFWGGDTGELFF.

The V call is TRBV5-1, the J call TRBJ2-7, with 9 nucleotides matching TRBD2. V was clipped by 3 bases and J by 5 bases; unmatched bases: 15. Per germline, CDR1 SGHRS and CDR2 YFSETQ. This CDR3 contains 17 residues. Here the CDR3 DNA reads TGCGCCAGCAGCTCGCCCACCGGGACTAGCCGGGGGAACGAGCAGTACTTC. Translated: CASSSPTGTSRGNEQYF.

This rearrangement joins TRBV27 to TRBJ1-2, with 7 positions matching TRBD1. V lost 6 bases, J lost 0 bases, and 7 bases stayed unmatched. The CDR3 is 15 amino acids. Germline lookup yields CDR1 MNHEY and CDR2 SMNVEV (reference sequence). The CDR3 reads CASRIRGRANYGYTF. The CDR3 nucleotides are TGTGCCAGCAGAATTAGGGGGCGGGCTAACTATGGCTACACCTTC.

The chain has TRBV5-4 and TRBJ2-3, with a tentative D call TRBD1 (6 bases). CDR1 is SGHNT and CDR2 is YYREEE in the germline V gene (reference sequence). The germline V and J ends were trimmed by 0 bases and 1 base, with 9 bases remaining between them. The CDR3 loop spans 15 amino acids. In DNA, the CDR3 is TGTGCCAGCAGCTTGGGAGACAGGCGCACAGATACGCAGTATTTT. As protein: CASSLGDRRTDTQYF.

The gene calls are TRBV3-1 and TRBJ1-5; D ambiguous. This CDR3 is 13 amino acids long. Trimming removed 4 bases at V and 7 bases at J, with 11 bases between. In germline, CDR1 is LGHDT, CDR2 YNNKEL (reference sequence). In nucleotides, the CDR3 is TGTGCCAGCAGCCCGTACGCGGGCCAGCCCCAGCATTTT. It is translated as CASSPYAGQPQHF.

The chain uses TRBV6-5 and TRBJ1-5; weak D call: TRBD1 (6 bases). Germline V gives CDR1 MNHEY, CDR2 SVGAGI. V gave up 0 bases and J gave up 4 bases, with 19 bases separating them. The CDR3 has 18 amino acids. CDR3 coding DNA: TGTGCCAGCAGTTACTCGACCCCTCAGGGGACCCTTAATCAGCCCCAGCATTTT. Encoded protein: CASSYSTPQGTLNQPQHF.